The 16 T cell receptor beta chains listed next were all sequenced from one sample in a study of shared clonotypes between healthy human individuals. Sequenced by immunoSEQ multiplex PCR; TCRdb stores in-frame clones only, minus some. The profile shows approximately 940,000 clones, more than 75% of them singletons. Material: memory CD4+ T cells sorted from blood. Subset here: CD45RA-negative fraction. The source is a man between 18 and 29 years old in good health.

The rearrangement joins TRBV14 to TRBJ2-7, with D possibly matching TRBD1 (5 bases). This CDR3 region has 15 residues. Trimming shortened V by 1 base and J by 0 bases, and 10 bases separated the two germline ends. Germline-derived CDR1 and CDR2 are SGHDN and FVKESK. CDR3 protein: CASSQGQLDSYEQYF. In DNA, the CDR3 is TGTGCCAGCAGCCAAGGACAGCTTGACTCCTACGAGCAGTACTTC.

V is TRBV9 and J is TRBJ2-2, with 9 bases matching TRBD1. Looked up from germline, CDR1 is SGDLS and CDR2 is YYNGEE. The ends lost 3 bases at V and 7 bases at J; junction bases unmatched: 7. The CDR3 totals 15 residues. The CDR3 DNA sequence: TGTGCCAGCAGCGACCGGGACAGGGACGGCGGGGAGCTGTTTTTT. This gives the protein CASSDRDRDGGELFF.

The chain combines TRBV6-6 with TRBJ1-5; possibly TRBD1 for D (6 bases). The germline V gene has CDR1 MNHNY and CDR2 SVGAGI (reference sequence). Trimming stripped 5 bases from V and 4 bases from J, with 12 bases between. The CDR3 spans 14 residues. The CDR3 loop is CASSPGVGNQPQHF. As DNA, the CDR3 is TGTGCCAGCAGTCCAGGGGTCGGAAATCAGCCCCAGCATTTT.

The rearrangement links TRBV10-2 to TRBJ1-1; D is undetermined. V shed 8 bases and J shed 1 base, with 11 bases lying between them. Germline CDR1 reads WSHSY; CDR2 reads SAAADI. CDR3 length equals 13 residues. The CDR3 loop is CASSYTGNTEAFF. Written as DNA, the CDR3 is TGCGCCAGCTCGTATACGGGGAACACTGAAGCTTTCTTT.

The chain has TRBV6-1 and TRBJ1-6, with TRBD1 identical over 7 bases. The CDR3 covers 16 residues. CDR1 and CDR2 (germline): MNHNS, SASEGT. V lost 1 base to trimming and J lost 9 bases; unmatched junction nucleotides: 9. Here the CDR3 DNA reads TGTGCCAGCAGTGAAGATTCAGGGGGTAGGGGTTCACCCCTCCACTTT. It codes for CASSEDSGGRGSPLHF.

This clone was recorded many times. V is TRBV5-1 and J is TRBJ1-4; 8 positions match TRBD1. CDR1 and CDR2 (germline): SGHRS, YFSETQ. Trimming took 0 bases from V and 3 from J; bases not matched to a gene: 1. The CDR3 is 15 amino acids. The CDR3 DNA sequence: TGCGCCAGCAGCTTGGCAGGGGGCCCTAATGAAAAACTGTTTTTT. Translated: CASSLAGGPNEKLFF.

The chain employs TRBV5-4 and TRBJ2-3; no clear D gene. Germline CDR1 reads SGHNT; CDR2 reads YYREEE (reference sequence). The CDR3 has 15 residues. Trimming removed 0 bases at V and 2 bases at J, with 10 bases between. In DNA form, the CDR3 reads TGTGCCAGCAGCTTGGCACACTCATCCACAGATACGCAGTATTTT. Protein: CASSLAHSSTDTQYF.

Points on this clone: A much larger clone differs by one base, so this may be a read error. The chain uses TRBV6-1 and TRBJ2-7, with a tentative D call TRBD1 (6 bases). Germline CDR1 and CDR2: MNHNS and SASEGT. This CDR3 is built from 12 residues. The CDR3 bases are TGTGCCGGCAGGCCGACAGGCTACGAGCAGTACTTC. Protein sequence: CAGRPTGYEQYF.

The chain couples TRBV28 to TRBJ1-1, with 8 bases identical to TRBD1. The germline V gene has CDR1 MDHEN and CDR2 SYDVKM. This CDR3 has 14 residues. Trimming took 6 bases from V and 1 from J; bases not matched to a gene: 4. The CDR3 DNA reads as TGTGCCAGCAGGCCAGGGGGCCCGAACACTGAAGCTTTCTTT. Translating gives CASRPGGPNTEAFF.

The V and J genes are TRBV13 and TRBJ2-5; D is uncertain. Germline CDR1 reads PRHDT; CDR2 reads FYEKMQ (reference sequence). V dropped 1 base and J dropped 5 bases, with 11 bases sitting between them. The CDR3 covers 14 residues. The CDR3 sequence is CASSLAVVGETQYF. The CDR3 bases are TGTGCCAGCAGCTTAGCGGTGGTGGGGGAGACCCAGTACTTC.

The rearrangement uses TRBV6-5 and TRBJ2-5; tentative D call: TRBD1 (6 bases). Germline lookup yields CDR1 MNHEY and CDR2 SVGAGI. The CDR3 length is 14 residues. V was clipped by 5 bases and J by 1 base, with 11 bases between them. The CDR3, as DNA: TGTGCCAGCAGTCCTGGACAGCTCCAAGAGACCCAGTACTTC. Translation: CASSPGQLQETQYF.

V and J are TRBV6-5 and TRBJ1-5; D gene ambiguous. The CDR3 consists of 10 residues. The germline gives CDR1 MNHEY, CDR2 SVGAGI. Deletions cut 4 bases from V and 11 bases from J, with 6 bases between. This chain's CDR3 is CASSSRAQHF. As DNA, the CDR3 is TGTGCCAGCAGTTCCCGGGCCCAGCATTTT.

The CDR3 reads CASSRSGRRDEQYF. As DNA, the CDR3 is TGTGCCAGCAGTCGAAGCGGGAGGAGGGACGAGCAGTACTTC. The chain combines TRBV6-5 with TRBJ2-7; 9 nucleotides match TRBD2. Germline loops: CDR1 MNHEY, CDR2 SVGAGI. Unmatched junction bases numbered 7, after V lost 5 bases and J lost 5 bases. The CDR3 has 14 residues.

The chain couples TRBV30 to TRBJ1-6, with D perhaps TRBD1 (5 bases). CDR3 length equals 13 residues. Trimming took off 3 bases at V and 6 bases at J, with 9 bases between the two ends. CDR1 is GTSNPN and CDR2 is SVGIG in the germline V gene (reference sequence). This CDR3 reads CAWRHGGNSPLHF. The DNA for the CDR3 is TGTGCCTGGAGGCACGGGGGTAATTCACCCCTCCACTTT.

The sample holds a few counts of this clone. The chain joins TRBV6-5 to TRBJ2-7; a weak D match, TRBD2 (5 bases). There are 12 residues in the CDR3. The V gene's germline CDR1 is MNHEY and CDR2 SVGAGI. Trimming took off 7 bases at V and 6 bases at J, with 13 bases between the two ends. The CDR3: CASNSDGGEQYF. The CDR3 coding sequence is TGTGCCAGCAACTCGGACGGAGGCGAGCAGTACTTC.

The V and J genes are TRBV19 and TRBJ1-4; 7 bases match TRBD1. Trimming removed 6 bases from V and 8 bases from J; junction bases left unmatched: 9. The germline CDR1 and CDR2 sequences are LNHDA and SQIVND (reference sequence). CDR3 length equals 14 residues. The CDR3 bases are TGTGCCAGTAGCAAAGGGCAGGGGGGGGAAAAACTGTTTTTT. Translation: CASSKGQGGEKLFF.